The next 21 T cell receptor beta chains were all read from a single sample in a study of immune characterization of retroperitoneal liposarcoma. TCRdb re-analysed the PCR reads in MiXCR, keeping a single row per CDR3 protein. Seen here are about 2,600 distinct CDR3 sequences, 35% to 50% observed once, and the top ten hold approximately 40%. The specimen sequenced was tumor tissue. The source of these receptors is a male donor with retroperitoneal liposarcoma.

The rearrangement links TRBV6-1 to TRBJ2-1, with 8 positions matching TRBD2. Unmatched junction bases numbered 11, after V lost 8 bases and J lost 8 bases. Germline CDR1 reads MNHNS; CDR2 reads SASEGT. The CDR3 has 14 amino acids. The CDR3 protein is CASLLAALRDEQFF. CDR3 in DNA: TGTGCCAGCTTACTAGCGGCTCTGCGAGATGAGCAGTTCTTC.

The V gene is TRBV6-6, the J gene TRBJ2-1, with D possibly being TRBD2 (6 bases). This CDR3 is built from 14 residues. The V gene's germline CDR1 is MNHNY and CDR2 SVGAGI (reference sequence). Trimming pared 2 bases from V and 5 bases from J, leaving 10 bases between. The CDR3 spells CASSYASAHNEQFF. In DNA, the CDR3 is TGTGCCAGCAGTTACGCTAGCGCCCACAATGAGCAGTTCTTC.

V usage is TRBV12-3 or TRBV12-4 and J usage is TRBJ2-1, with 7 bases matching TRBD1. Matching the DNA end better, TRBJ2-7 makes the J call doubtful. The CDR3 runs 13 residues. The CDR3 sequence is CASSQTGSYEQYF. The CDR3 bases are TGTGCCAGCAGCCAGACAGGGTCCTACGAGCAGTACTTC.

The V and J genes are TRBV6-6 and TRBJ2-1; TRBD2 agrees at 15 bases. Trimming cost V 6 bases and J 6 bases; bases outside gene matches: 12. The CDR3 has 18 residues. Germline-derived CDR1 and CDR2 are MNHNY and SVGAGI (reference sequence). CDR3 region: CASRPGTSGRTLSNEQFF. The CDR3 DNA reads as TGTGCCAGCAGACCCGGGACTAGCGGGAGGACCCTCTCCAATGAGCAGTTCTTC.

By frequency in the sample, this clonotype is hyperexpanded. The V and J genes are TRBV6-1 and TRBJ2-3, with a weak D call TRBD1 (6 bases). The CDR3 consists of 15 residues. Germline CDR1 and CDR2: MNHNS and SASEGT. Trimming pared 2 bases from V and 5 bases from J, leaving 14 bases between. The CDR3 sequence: CASSEMSRGGDTQYF. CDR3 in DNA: TGTGCCAGCAGTGAAATGAGCAGGGGTGGAGATACGCAGTATTTT.

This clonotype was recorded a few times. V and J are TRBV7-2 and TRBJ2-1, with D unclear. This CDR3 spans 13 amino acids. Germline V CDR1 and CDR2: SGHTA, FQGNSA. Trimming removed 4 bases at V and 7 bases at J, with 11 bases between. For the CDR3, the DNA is TGTGCCAGCAGCTCGTATGTCGAGAATGAGCAGTTCTTC. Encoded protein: CASSSYVENEQFF.

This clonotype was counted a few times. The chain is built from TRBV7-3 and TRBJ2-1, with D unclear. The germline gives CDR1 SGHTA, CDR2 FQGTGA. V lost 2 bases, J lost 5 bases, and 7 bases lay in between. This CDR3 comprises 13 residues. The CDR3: CASSLSGDNEQFF. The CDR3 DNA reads TGTGCCAGCAGCTTATCAGGCGACAATGAGCAGTTCTTC.

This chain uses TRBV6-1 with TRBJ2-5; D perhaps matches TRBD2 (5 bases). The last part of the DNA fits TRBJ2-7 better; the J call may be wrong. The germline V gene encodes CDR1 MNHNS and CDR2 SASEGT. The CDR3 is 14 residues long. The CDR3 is CASSERGLTYEQYF. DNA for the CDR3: TGTGCCAGCAGTGAGAGAGGGCTTACCTACGAGCAGTACTTC.

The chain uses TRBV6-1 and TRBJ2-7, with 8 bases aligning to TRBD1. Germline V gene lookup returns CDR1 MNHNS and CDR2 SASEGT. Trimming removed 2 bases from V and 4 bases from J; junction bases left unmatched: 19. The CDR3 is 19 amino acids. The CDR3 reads CASSESPLIRTGSIYEQYF. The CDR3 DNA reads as TGTGCCAGCAGTGAATCCCCTCTAATCCGGACAGGGTCCATATACGAGCAGTACTTC.

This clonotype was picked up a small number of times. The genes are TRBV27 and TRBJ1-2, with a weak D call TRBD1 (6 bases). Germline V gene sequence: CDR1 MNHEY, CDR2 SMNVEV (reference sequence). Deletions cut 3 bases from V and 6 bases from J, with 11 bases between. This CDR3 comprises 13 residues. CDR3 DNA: TGTGCCAGCAGTTTCAGGGGAGGGAATGGCTACACCTTC. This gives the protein CASSFRGGNGYTF.

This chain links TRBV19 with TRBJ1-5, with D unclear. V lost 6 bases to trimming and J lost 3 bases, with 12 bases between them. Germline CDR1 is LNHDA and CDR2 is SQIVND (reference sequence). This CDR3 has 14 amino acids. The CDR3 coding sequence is TGTGCCAGTAGAGGCGGAGACTTCAATCAGCCCCAGCATTTT. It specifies CASRGGDFNQPQHF.

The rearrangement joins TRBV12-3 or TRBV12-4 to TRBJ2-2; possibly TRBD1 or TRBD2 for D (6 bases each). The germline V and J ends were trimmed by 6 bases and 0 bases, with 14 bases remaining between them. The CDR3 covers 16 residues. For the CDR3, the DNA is TGTGCCAGCAGCTGGGGGGCGGCTCCGAACACCGGGGAGCTGTTTTTT. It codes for CASSWGAAPNTGELFF.

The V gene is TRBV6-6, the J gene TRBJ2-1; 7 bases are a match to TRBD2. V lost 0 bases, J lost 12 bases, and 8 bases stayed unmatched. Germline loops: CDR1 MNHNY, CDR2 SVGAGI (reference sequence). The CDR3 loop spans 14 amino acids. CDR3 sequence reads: CASSYSSAGEVQFF. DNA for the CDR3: TGTGCCAGCAGTTACTCCTCGGCGGGAGAGGTGCAGTTCTTC.

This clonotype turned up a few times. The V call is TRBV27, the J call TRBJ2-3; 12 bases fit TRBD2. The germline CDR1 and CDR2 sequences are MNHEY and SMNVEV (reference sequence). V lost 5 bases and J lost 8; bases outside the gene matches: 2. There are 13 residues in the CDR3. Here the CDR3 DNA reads TGTGCCAGCAGTCTAGCGGGAGGGAGTACGCAGTATTTT. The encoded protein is CASSLAGGSTQYF.

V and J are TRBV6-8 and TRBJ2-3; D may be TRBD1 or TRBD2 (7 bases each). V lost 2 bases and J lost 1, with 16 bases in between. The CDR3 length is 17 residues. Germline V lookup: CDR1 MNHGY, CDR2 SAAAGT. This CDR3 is CASSYAGGGGGTDTQYF. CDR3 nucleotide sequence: TGTGCCAGCAGTTACGCCGGGGGAGGGGGCGGCACAGATACGCAGTATTTT.

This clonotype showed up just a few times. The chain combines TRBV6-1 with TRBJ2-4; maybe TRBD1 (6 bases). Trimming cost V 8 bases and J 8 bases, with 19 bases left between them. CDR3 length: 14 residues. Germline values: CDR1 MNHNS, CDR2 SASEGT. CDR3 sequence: CASGSGQQGDIQYF. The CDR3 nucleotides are TGTGCCAGCGGATCCGGACAGCAAGGGGACATTCAGTACTTC.

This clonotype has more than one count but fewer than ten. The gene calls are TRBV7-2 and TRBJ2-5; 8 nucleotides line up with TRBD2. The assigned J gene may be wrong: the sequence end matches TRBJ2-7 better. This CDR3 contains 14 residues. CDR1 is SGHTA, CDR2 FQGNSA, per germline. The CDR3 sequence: CASSLTSVTYEQYF. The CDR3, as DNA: TGTGCCAGCAGCTTGACTAGCGTCACCTACGAGCAGTACTTC.

In nucleotides, the CDR3 is TGTGCCAGCAGTCCAGGACTAGCGGGACAGGAGACCCAGTTCTTC. This sequence encodes CASSPGLAGQETQFF. The chain joins TRBV11-3 to TRBJ2-1, with 12 bases that match TRBD2. CDR3 size: 15 residues. In germline, CDR1 is SGHNT, CDR2 YENEEA. Trimming at V came to 6 bases and at J to 13 bases, leaving 13 bases not matched to a gene.

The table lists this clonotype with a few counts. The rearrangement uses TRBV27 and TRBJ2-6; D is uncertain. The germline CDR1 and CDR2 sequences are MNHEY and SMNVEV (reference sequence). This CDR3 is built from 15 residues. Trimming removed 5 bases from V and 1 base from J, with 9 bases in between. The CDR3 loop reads CASSAQGSGANVLTF. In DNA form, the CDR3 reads TGTGCCAGCAGTGCGCAAGGGTCTGGGGCCAACGTCCTGACTTTC.

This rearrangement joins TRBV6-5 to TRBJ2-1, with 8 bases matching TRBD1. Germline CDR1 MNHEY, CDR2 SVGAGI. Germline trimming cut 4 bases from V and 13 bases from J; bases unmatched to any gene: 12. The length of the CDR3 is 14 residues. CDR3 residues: CASSLQGEEETQFF. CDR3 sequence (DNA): TGTGCCAGCAGTTTACAGGGGGAAGAAGAGACCCAGTTCTTC.

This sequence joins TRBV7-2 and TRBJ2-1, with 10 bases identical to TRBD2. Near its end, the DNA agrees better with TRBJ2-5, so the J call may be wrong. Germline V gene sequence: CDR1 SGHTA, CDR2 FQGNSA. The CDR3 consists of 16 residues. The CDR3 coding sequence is TGTGCCAGCAGCCAGAGGACTAGCGGCAACTGGGAGACCCAGTACTTC. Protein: CASSQRTSGNWETQYF.